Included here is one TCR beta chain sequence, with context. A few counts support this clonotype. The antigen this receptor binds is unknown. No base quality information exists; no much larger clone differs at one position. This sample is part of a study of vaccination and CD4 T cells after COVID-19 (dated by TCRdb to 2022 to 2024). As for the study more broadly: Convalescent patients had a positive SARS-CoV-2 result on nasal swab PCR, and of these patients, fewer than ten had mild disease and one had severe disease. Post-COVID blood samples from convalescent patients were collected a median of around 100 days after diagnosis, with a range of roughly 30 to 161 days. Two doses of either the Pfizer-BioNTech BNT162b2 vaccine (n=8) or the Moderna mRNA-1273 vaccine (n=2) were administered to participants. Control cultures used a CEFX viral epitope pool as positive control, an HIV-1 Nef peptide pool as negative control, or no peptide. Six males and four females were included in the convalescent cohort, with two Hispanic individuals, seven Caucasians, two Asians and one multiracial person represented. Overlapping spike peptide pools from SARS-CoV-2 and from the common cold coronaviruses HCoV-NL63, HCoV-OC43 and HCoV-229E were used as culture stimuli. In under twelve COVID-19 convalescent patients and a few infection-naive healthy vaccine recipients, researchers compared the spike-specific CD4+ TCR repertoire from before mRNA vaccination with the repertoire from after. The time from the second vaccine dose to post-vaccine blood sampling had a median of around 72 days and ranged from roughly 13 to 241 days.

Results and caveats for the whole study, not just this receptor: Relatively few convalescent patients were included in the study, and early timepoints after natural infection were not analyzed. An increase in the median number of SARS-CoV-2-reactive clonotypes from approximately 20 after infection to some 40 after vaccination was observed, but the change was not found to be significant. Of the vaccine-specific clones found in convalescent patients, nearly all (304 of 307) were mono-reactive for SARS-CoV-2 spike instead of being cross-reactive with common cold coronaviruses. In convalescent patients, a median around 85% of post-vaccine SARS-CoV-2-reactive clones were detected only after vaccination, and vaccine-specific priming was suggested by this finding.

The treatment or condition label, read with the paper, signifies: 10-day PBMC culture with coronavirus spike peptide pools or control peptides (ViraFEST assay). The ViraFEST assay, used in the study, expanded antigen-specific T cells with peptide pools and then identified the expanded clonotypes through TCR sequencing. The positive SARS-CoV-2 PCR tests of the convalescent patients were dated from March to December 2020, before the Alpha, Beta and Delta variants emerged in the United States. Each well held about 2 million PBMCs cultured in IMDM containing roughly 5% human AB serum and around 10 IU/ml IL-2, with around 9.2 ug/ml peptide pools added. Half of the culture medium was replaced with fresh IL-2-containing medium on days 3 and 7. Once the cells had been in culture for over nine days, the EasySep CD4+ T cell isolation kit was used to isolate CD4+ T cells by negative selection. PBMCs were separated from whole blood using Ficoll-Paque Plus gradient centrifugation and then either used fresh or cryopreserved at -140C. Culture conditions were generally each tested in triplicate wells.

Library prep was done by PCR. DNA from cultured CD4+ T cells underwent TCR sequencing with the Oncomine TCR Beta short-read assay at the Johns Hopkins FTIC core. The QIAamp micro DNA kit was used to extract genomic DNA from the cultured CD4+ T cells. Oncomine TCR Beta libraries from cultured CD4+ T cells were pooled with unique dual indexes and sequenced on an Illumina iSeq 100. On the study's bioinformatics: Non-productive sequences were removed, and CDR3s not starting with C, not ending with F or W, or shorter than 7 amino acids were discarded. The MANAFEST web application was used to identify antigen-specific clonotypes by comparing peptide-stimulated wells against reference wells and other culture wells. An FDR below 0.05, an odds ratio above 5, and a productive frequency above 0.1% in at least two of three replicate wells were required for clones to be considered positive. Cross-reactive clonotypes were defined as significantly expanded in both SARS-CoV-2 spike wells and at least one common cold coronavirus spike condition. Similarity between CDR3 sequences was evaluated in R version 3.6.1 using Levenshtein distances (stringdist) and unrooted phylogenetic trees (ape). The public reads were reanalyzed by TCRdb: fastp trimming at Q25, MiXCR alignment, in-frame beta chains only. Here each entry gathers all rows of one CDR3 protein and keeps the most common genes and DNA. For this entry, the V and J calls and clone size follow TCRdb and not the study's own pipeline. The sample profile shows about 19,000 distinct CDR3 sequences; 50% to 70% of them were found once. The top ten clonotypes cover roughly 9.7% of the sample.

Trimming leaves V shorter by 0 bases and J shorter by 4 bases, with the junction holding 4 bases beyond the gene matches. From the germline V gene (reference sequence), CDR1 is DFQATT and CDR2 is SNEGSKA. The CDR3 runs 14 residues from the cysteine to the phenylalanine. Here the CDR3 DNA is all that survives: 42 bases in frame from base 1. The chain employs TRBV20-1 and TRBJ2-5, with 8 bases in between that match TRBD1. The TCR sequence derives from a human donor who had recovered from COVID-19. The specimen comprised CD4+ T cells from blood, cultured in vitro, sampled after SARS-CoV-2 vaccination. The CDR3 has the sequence CSARDAGGGETQYF. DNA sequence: TGCAGTGCTAGAGATGCAGGGGGCGGAGAGACCCAGTACTTC.